The 31 T cell receptor beta chains given below trace back to one sample, sequenced in a study of CD8 T cells in Susac syndrome. RNA was extracted with the RNeasy kit, and a quantity of about 0.5 to 1 ug was reverse transcribed using random hexamers. TCRdb reanalysed the immunoSEQ multiplex PCR reads using MiXCR and keeps one entry per CDR3 protein. The sample includes approximately 300,000 distinct CDR3 sequences, over 75% of them seen just once. Sequenced input: CD8+ T cells from PBMCs. These receptors came from a human donor with multiple sclerosis.

The rearrangement links TRBV19 to TRBJ2-1; TRBD2 aligns across 9 bases. V lost 4 bases, J lost 7 bases, and 5 bases stayed unmatched. The CDR3 sequence is 14 residues long. Per germline, CDR1 LNHDA and CDR2 SQIVND (reference sequence). The DNA of the CDR3 is TGTGCCAGTAGTAATAGCGGGAGCCTAAATGAGCAGTTCTTC. This sequence encodes CASSNSGSLNEQFF.

The chain couples TRBV9 to TRBJ2-2, with unresolved D. The CDR3 extends over 15 amino acids. From germline, CDR1 is SGDLS and CDR2 YYNGEE. V lost 5 bases, J lost 0 bases, and 11 bases lay in between. The CDR3 here is CASRPTDANTGELFF. The CDR3 bases are TGTGCCAGCAGACCGACGGACGCGAACACCGGGGAGCTGTTTTTT.

This chain uses TRBV4-1 with TRBJ1-2; 7 bases match TRBD1. The ends lost 3 bases at V and 5 bases at J; junction bases unmatched: 15. CDR1 and CDR2 from the germline V gene are MGHRA and YSYEKL. This CDR3 comprises 17 residues. The CDR3 DNA sequence: TGCGCCAGCAGCCACATCTCTGACAGGGTTTGGATTTATGGCTACACCTTC. This translates into CASSHISDRVWIYGYTF.

The rearrangement uses TRBV6-1 and TRBJ2-2, with 9 positions matching TRBD1. Germline CDR1 MNHNS, CDR2 SASEGT. The CDR3 length is 18 residues. After removal of 5 bases from V and 8 bases from J, the junction contained 18 bases not matched to a gene. The CDR3, as DNA: TGTGCCAGCAGTACCCGGTCCCCGGACAGGGGTCCGGTGGGGGAGCTGTTTTTT. Translating gives CASSTRSPDRGPVGELFF.

The chain couples TRBV7-9 to TRBJ2-1; D perhaps matches TRBD1 (6 bases). With 5 bases removed from V and 3 bases from J, the gap between germline ends came to 14 bases. The CDR3 runs 15 residues. The V gene's germline CDR1 is SEHNR and CDR2 FQNEAQ (reference sequence). The CDR3 spells CASSGTGTVYNEQFF. The CDR3 DNA reads TGTGCCAGCAGCGGAACAGGGACCGTCTACAATGAGCAGTTCTTC.

The rearrangement joins TRBV19 to TRBJ1-1, with D perhaps matching TRBD1 (6 bases). CDR1 LNHDA and CDR2 SQIVND come from the germline V gene (reference sequence). Trimming cost V 8 bases and J 0 bases, with 10 bases left between them. The CDR3 runs 13 residues. The CDR3 is CASSDSMNTEAFF. The CDR3 DNA reads TGTGCCAGTTCGGACAGCATGAACACTGAAGCTTTCTTT.

V and J are TRBV7-9 and TRBJ2-1; D uncertain. The V gene's germline CDR1 is SEHNR and CDR2 FQNEAQ (reference sequence). Trimming removed 5 bases at V and 5 bases at J, with 13 bases between. The CDR3 extends over 14 amino acids. In nucleotides, the CDR3 is TGTGCCAGCAGCATGGGGTCTACCCACAATGAGCAGTTCTTC. Translation: CASSMGSTHNEQFF.

This clonotype was counted a few times. The chain couples TRBV6-5 to TRBJ2-2, with D tentatively TRBD1 or TRBD2 (5 bases each). V was cut by 2 bases and J by 1 base, with 5 bases left in between. The germline V gene has CDR1 MNHEY and CDR2 SVGAGI. This CDR3 comprises 14 residues. CDR3 sequence (DNA): TGTGCCAGCAGTTACGGGGGGAACACCGGGGAGCTGTTTTTT. Translation gives CASSYGGNTGELFF.

The CDR3 loop is CASSRLGLAGDNNEQFF. CDR3 DNA: TGCGCCAGCAGCCGATTGGGACTAGCGGGGGATAACAATGAGCAGTTCTTC. The chain carries TRBV5-1 and TRBJ2-1, with 14 bases aligning to TRBD2. V shed 4 bases and J 5 bases; nucleotides not matched to a gene: 8. Looked up from germline, CDR1 is SGHRS and CDR2 is YFSETQ. This CDR3 is 17 amino acids long.

The chain employs TRBV4-1 and TRBJ2-3; D remains unclear. Per the germline V gene, CDR1 is MGHRA and CDR2 is YSYEKL. The CDR3 is 17 amino acids. V was shortened by 1 base and J by 1 base, with 15 bases between the two germline ends. In DNA, the CDR3 is TGCGCCAGCAGCCAAGTCAGGCTTGACGAAGGCACAGATACGCAGTATTTT. This codes for CASSQVRLDEGTDTQYF.

This clonotype was observed once. The J gene is TRBJ1-5, the V gene TRBV10-3; D is uncertain. The V gene lost 10 bases and the J gene lost 9 bases, with 16 bases spanning the gap. Per the germline V gene, CDR1 is ENHRY and CDR2 is SYGVKD. This CDR3 is built from 12 residues. Here the CDR3 reads CATGGTTGPQHF. In DNA, the CDR3 is TGTGCCACTGGAGGTACCACGGGGCCCCAGCATTTT.

This chain connects TRBV7-6 to TRBJ2-7; TRBD1 might be the D (6 bases). The CDR3 is 12 residues long. Trimming stripped 4 bases from V and 5 bases from J, with 9 bases between. From germline, CDR1 is SGHVS and CDR2 FNYEAQ. The CDR3: CASSSGVNEQYF. CDR3 DNA sequence: TGTGCCAGCAGCTCAGGGGTGAACGAGCAGTACTTC. The full variable domain, rest sourced from reference TRBV7-6 and TRBJ2-7, is GAGVSQSPRYKVTKRGQDVALRCDPISGHVSLYWYRQALGQGPEFLTYFNYEAQQDKSGLPNDRFSAERPEGSISTLTIQRTEQRDSAMYRCASSSGVNEQYFGPGTRLTVT.

This chain links TRBV20-1 with TRBJ1-5, with 7 nucleotides matching TRBD1. CDR1 is DFQATT and CDR2 is SNEGSKA in the germline V gene (reference sequence). CDR3 length: 11 residues. The junction had 10 bases not matched to a gene; V was cut back by 6 bases and J by 14 bases. Written as DNA, the CDR3 is TGCAGTGCCCCAACCGGGACAGTCGAGCATTTT. Amino acids: CSAPTGTVEHF.

The DNA for the CDR3 is TGTGCCAGCAGCTTGGACGGACTAGCGGGGTACACCGGGGAGCTGTTTTTT. Its translation: CASSLDGLAGYTGELFF. V is TRBV7-6 and J is TRBJ2-2, with 12 bases lining up with TRBD2. In germline, CDR1 is SGHVS, CDR2 FNYEAQ. This CDR3 has 17 amino acids. J was trimmed by 3 bases and V by 3 bases; bases with no gene match: 5.

This clonotype was picked up one time. The rearrangement joins TRBV2 to TRBJ2-6; D gene uncertain. V was cut by 7 bases and J by 0 bases, with 4 bases left in between. Germline V gene data show CDR1 as SNHLY and CDR2 as FYNNEI. This CDR3 is 13 amino acids long. CDR3: CASIRSGANVLTF. The CDR3 nucleotides read TGTGCCAGCATCCGCTCTGGGGCCAACGTCCTGACTTTC.

The rearrangement links TRBV28 to TRBJ1-1; no clear D. Germline assignment: CDR1 MDHEN and CDR2 SYDVKM. Trimming took off 5 bases at V and 8 bases at J, with 12 bases between the two ends. This CDR3 is 12 amino acids long. The CDR3: CASSMGWEEAFF. CDR3 DNA: TGTGCCAGCAGTATGGGCTGGGAGGAAGCTTTCTTT.

The V gene is TRBV6-5, the J gene TRBJ2-1; possible D gene TRBD2, 5 bases. The length of the CDR3 is 15 residues. In germline, CDR1 is MNHEY, CDR2 SVGAGI. V dropped 3 bases and J dropped 0 bases, with 9 bases sitting between them. In nucleotides, the CDR3 is TGTGCCAGCAGTTATACGAGCGGCTCCTACAATGAGCAGTTCTTC. Translating it yields CASSYTSGSYNEQFF.

The chain carries TRBV12-3 or TRBV12-4 and TRBJ2-3, with 8 bases fitting TRBD1. Trimming at V came to 5 bases and at J to 6 bases, leaving 10 bases not matched to a gene. CDR3 size: 15 residues. The CDR3 DNA reads TGTGCCAGCAGTCCCCCGGGACAGGCTTTGGATACGCAGTATTTT. Translating it yields CASSPPGQALDTQYF.

The CDR3 is CASSLMDTQYF. The CDR3 DNA is TGTGCCAGCAGCCTTATGGATACGCAGTATTTT. This chain links TRBV27 with TRBJ2-3; D is uncertain. CDR1 and CDR2 from the germline V gene are MNHEY and SMNVEV (reference sequence). The ends were cut back, 6 bases at V and 6 bases at J, with 7 bases in the middle. CDR3 size: 11 residues.

The CDR3 DNA follows: TGTGCCAGCAGTTTTCTTAGCGGGAGGGCTACCTACAATGAGCAGTTCTTC. It encodes CASSFLSGRATYNEQFF. The rearrangement links TRBV12-3 or TRBV12-4 to TRBJ2-1; 11 nucleotides agree with TRBD2. The CDR3 has 17 residues. J gave up 2 bases and V 3 bases, and 6 bases lay outside the gene matches.

The rearrangement uses TRBV28 and TRBJ2-1, with no clear D. V lost 4 bases to trimming and J lost 7 bases, with 8 bases between them. The CDR3 contains 12 residues. Germline V gene lookup returns CDR1 MDHEN and CDR2 SYDVKM. This chain's CDR3 is CASSWGANEQFF. The CDR3, as DNA: TGTGCCAGCAGTTGGGGTGCGAATGAGCAGTTCTTC.

The J gene is TRBJ2-5, the V gene TRBV7-9; TRBD2 matches at 7 bases. The germline V gene has CDR1 SEHNR and CDR2 FQNEAQ (reference sequence). V shed 5 bases, J shed 1 base, and the junction held 10 bases outside the gene matches. The CDR3 totals 16 residues. CDR3 region: CASSRRRGGIQETQYF. CDR3 bases: TGTGCCAGCAGCCGGCGCCGCGGGGGTATCCAAGAGACCCAGTACTTC.

This chain uses TRBV2 with TRBJ2-1; a weak D match, TRBD2 (6 bases). Germline V gene sequence: CDR1 SNHLY, CDR2 FYNNEI. The CDR3 has 15 residues. Trimming took 3 bases from V and 2 from J, leaving 11 bases between them. The DNA for the CDR3 is TGTGCCAGCAGTGACGGGCGGGAACCCTACAATGAGCAGTTCTTC. This translates into CASSDGREPYNEQFF.

The rearrangement links TRBV6-2 or TRBV6-3 to TRBJ2-1; possible D gene TRBD2, 5 bases. This CDR3 contains 12 residues. Trimming shortened V by 7 bases and J by 5 bases, and 9 bases separated the two germline ends. Germline V CDR1 and CDR2: MNHEY, SVGEGT. The CDR3 reads CASTSRDNEQFF. The CDR3 nucleotides are TGTGCCAGCACGTCGAGGGACAATGAGCAGTTCTTC.

The J gene is TRBJ2-7, the V gene TRBV19; TRBD1 aligns across 7 bases. In germline, CDR1 is LNHDA, CDR2 SQIVND (reference sequence). This CDR3 contains 14 residues. Trimming removed 3 bases from V and 2 bases from J; junction bases left unmatched: 4. The CDR3 reads CASSILGQAYEQYF. The CDR3, as DNA: TGTGCCAGTAGTATCCTCGGACAGGCCTACGAGCAGTACTTC.

V is TRBV11-2 and J is TRBJ2-1; D call uncertain. The CDR3 has 13 residues. Germline lookup yields CDR1 SGHAT and CDR2 FQNNGV. Trimming shortened V by 1 base and J by 6 bases, and 7 bases separated the two germline ends. CDR3 sequence reads: CASSLVSFNEQFF. The CDR3 nucleotides are TGTGCCAGCAGCTTAGTGAGCTTCAATGAGCAGTTCTTC.

The chain links TRBV11-2 to TRBJ2-1, with TRBD1 matching over 8 bases. The germline CDR1 and CDR2 sequences are SGHAT and FQNNGV. The junction had 15 bases not matched to a gene; V was cut back by 4 bases and J by 4 bases. CDR3 length equals 18 residues. DNA for the CDR3: TGTGCCAGCAGCTCTGGACAGGGAACGCCAAAAACATACAATGAGCAGTTCTTC. Protein: CASSSGQGTPKTYNEQFF. Complete variable domain (other parts from reference TRBV11-2 and TRBJ2-1): EAGVAQSPRYKIIEKRQSVAFWCNPISGHATLYWYQQILGQGPKLLIQFQNNGVVDDSQLPKDRFSAERLKGVDSTLKIQPAKLEDSAVYLCASSSGQGTPKTYNEQFFGPGTRLTVL.

The genes are TRBV6-5 and TRBJ1-1, with 9 bases lining up with TRBD1. V was clipped by 5 bases and J by 6 bases; unmatched bases: 4. Germline V gene data show CDR1 as MNHEY and CDR2 as SVGAGI. The CDR3 is 13 amino acids. The CDR3 DNA reads TGTGCCAGCAGTACTCGACAGGGGGCTGAAGCTTTCTTT. Translating gives CASSTRQGAEAFF.

The CDR3 region has the DNA TGCAGTGCTTCCATAAGTGATAGCGGGCGTACGCAGTATTTT. It encodes CSASISDSGRTQYF. The chain links TRBV20-1 to TRBJ2-3; TRBD2 matches 7 bases. J was trimmed by 8 bases and V by 5 bases; bases with no gene match: 13. Germline assignment: CDR1 DFQATT and CDR2 SNEGSKA (reference sequence). This CDR3 is 14 amino acids long.

This chain links TRBV4-3 with TRBJ2-1, with D uncertain. CDR3 length: 15 residues. V was trimmed by 4 bases and J by 0 bases, leaving 10 bases between them. Germline V gene sequence: CDR1 LGHNA, CDR2 YSLEER. The CDR3 here is CASSPDKGSYNEQFF. The DNA for the CDR3 is TGCGCCAGCAGCCCAGACAAGGGCTCCTACAATGAGCAGTTCTTC.

The CDR3 loop reads CSVEYGTSGSYEQYF. As DNA, the CDR3 is TGCAGCGTTGAATACGGGACTAGCGGATCCTACGAGCAGTACTTC. The rearrangement uses TRBV29-1 and TRBJ2-7; 11 bases align to TRBD2. Germline V gives CDR1 SQVTM, CDR2 ANQGSEA. The ends lost 2 bases at V and 1 base at J; junction bases unmatched: 4. CDR3 length: 15 residues.